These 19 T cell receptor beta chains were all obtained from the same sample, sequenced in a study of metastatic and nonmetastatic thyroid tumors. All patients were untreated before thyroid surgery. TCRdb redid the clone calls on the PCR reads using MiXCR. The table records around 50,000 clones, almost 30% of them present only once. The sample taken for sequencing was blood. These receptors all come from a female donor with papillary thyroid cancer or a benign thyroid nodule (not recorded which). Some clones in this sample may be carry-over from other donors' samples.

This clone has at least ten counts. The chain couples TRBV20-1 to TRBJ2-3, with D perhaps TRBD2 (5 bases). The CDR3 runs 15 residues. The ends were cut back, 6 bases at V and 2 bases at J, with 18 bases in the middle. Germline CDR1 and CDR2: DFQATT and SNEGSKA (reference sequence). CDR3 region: CSATLLGAVTDTQYF. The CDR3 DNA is TGCAGTGCAACCCTACTCGGAGCGGTCACAGATACGCAGTATTTT.

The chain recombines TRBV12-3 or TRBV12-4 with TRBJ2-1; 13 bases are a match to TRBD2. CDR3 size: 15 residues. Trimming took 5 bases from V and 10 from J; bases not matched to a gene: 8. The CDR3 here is CASSPGLAGVWEQFF. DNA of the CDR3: TGTGCCAGCAGTCCAGGACTAGCGGGAGTGTGGGAGCAGTTCTTC.

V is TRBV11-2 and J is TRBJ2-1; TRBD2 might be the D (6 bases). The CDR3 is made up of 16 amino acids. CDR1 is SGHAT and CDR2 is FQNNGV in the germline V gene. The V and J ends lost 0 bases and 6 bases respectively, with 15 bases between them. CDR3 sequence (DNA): TGTGCCAGCAGCTTAGATCAGGGAGTGGGGGGCAATGAGCAGTTCTTC. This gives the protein CASSLDQGVGGNEQFF. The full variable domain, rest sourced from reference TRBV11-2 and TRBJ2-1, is EAGVAQSPRYKIIEKRQSVAFWCNPISGHATLYWYQQILGQGPKLLIQFQNNGVVDDSQLPKDRFSAERLKGVDSTLKIQPAKLEDSAVYLCASSLDQGVGGNEQFFGPGTRLTVL.

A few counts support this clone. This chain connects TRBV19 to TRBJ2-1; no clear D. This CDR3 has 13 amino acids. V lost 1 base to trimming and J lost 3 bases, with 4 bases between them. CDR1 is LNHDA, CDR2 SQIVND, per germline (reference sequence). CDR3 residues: CASSIARYNEQFF. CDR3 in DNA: TGTGCCAGTAGTATAGCCCGCTACAATGAGCAGTTCTTC.

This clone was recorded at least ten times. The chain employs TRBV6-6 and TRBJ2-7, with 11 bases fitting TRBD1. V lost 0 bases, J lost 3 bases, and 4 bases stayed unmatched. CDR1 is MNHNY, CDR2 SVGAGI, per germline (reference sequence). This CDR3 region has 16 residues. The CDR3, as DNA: TGTGCCAGCAGTTACTCGACCGGGACAGGGGGCTACGAGCAGTACTTC. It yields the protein CASSYSTGTGGYEQYF.

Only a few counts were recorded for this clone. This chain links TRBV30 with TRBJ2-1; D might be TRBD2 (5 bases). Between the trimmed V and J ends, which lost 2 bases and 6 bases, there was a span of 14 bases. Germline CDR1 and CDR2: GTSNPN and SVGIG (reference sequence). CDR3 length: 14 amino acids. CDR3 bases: TGTGCCTGGAGTCTGTGGGGAGTAAGCAATGAGCAGTTCTTC. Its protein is CAWSLWGVSNEQFF.

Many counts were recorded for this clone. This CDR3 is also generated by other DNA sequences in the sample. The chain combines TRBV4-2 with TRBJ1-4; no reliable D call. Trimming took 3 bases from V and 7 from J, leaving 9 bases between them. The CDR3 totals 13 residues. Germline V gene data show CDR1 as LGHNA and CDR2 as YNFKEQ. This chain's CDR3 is CASSHEEREKLFF. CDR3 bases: TGTGCCAGCAGCCACGAAGAGCGTGAAAAACTGTTTTTT.

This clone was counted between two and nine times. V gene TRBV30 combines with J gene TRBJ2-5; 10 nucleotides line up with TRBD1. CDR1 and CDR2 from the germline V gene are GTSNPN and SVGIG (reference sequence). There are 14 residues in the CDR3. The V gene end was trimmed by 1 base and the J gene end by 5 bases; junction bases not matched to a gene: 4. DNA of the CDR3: TGTGCCTGGAGTGCGACAGGGGGCTGGGAGACCCAGTACTTC. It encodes CAWSATGGWETQYF.

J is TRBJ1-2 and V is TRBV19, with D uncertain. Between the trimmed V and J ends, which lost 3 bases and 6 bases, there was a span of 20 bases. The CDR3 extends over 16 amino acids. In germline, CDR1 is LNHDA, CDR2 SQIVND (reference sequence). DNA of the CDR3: TGTGCCAGTAGTATTCAGTCTGTTAGCACACAGAATGGCTACACCTTC. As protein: CASSIQSVSTQNGYTF. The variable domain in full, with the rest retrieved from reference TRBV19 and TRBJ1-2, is DGGITQSPKYLFRKEGQNVTLSCEQNLNHDAMYWYRQDPGQGLRLIYYSQIVNDFQKGDIAEGYSVSREKKESFPLTVTSAQKNPTAFYLCASSIQSVSTQNGYTFGSGTRLTVV.

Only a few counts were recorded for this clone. DNA for the CDR3: TGTGCCAGCAGCCCCGGACAGGGGTTTTCCGGGGAGCTGTTTTTT. Protein: CASSPGQGFSGELFF. The chain joins TRBV7-9 to TRBJ2-2; 9 nucleotides line up with TRBD1. V lost 5 bases and J lost 6; bases outside the gene matches: 7. Germline V CDR1 and CDR2: SEHNR, FQNEAQ (reference sequence). This CDR3 is 15 amino acids long.

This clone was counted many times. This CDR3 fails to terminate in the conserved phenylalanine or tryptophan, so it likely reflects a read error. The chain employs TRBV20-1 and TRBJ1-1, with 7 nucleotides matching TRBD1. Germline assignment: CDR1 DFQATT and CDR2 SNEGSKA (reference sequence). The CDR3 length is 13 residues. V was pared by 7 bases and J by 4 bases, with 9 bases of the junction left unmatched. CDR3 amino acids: CSVRTGRGTEAFV. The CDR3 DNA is TGCAGTGTCCGGACAGGTAGGGGCACTGAAGCTTTCGTT.

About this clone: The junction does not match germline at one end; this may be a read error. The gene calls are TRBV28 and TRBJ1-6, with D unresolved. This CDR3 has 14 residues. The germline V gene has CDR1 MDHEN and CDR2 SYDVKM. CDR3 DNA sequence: TGTGCAAGCAGTATTTTAACGCGAAATTCACCCCTCCACTTT. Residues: CASSILTRNSPLHF.

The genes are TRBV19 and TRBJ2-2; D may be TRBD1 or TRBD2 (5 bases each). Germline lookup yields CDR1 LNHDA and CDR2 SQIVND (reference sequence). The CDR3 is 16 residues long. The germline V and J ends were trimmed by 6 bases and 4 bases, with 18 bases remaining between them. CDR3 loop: CASSTPRGAGTGELFF. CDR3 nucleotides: TGTGCCAGTAGCACGCCGAGGGGCGCGGGCACCGGGGAGCTGTTTTTT.

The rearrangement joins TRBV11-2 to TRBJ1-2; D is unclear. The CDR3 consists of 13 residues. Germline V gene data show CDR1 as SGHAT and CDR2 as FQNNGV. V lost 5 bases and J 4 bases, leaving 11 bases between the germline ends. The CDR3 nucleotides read TGTGCCAGCAGCCCCCTGGTGGGCTATGGCTACACCTTC. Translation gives CASSPLVGYGYTF.

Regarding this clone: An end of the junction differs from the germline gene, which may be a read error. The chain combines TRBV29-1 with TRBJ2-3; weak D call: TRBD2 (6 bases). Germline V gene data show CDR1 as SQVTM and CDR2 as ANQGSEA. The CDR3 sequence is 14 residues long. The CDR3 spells CSVEEKSSDEARDF. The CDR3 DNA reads TGCAGCGTTGAAGAAAAGTCTAGCGATGAGGCCAGGGATTTT.

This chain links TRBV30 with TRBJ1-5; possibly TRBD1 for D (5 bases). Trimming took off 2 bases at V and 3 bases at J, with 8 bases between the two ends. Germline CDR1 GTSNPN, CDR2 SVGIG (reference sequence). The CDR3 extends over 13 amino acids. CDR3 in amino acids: CAWSKDTNQPQHF. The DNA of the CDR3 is TGTGCCTGGAGTAAGGACACCAATCAGCCCCAGCATTTT. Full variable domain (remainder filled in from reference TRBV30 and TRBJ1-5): SQTIHQWPATLVQPVGSPLSLECTVEGTSNPNLYWYRQAAGRGLQLLFYSVGIGQISSEVPQNLSASRPQDRQFILSSKKLLLSDSGFYLCAWSKDTNQPQHFGDGTRLSIL.

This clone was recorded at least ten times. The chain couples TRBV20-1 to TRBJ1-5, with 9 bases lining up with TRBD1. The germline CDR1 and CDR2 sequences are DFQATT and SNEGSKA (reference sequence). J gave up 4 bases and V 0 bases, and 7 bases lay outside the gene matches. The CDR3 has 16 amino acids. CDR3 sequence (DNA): TGCAGTGCTAGAGATTGGCGACAGGGGGAAAATCAGCCCCAGCATTTT. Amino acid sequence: CSARDWRQGENQPQHF.

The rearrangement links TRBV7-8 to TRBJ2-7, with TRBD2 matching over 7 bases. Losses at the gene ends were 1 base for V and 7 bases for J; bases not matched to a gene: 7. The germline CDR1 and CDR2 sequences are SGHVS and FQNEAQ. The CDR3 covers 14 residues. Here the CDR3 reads CASSLGAIAGEQYF. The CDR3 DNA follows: TGTGCCAGCAGCTTAGGCGCGATAGCGGGTGAGCAGTACTTC.

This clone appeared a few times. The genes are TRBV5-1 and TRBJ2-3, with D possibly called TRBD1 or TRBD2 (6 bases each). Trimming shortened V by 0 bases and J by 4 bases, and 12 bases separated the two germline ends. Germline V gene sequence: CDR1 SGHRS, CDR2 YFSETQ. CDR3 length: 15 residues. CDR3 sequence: CASSLGGARADTQYF. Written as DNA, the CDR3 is TGCGCCAGCAGCTTGGGGGGGGCCAGGGCAGATACGCAGTATTTT.